The source of this T cell receptor beta chain is a study of blood T cell repertoires in COVID-19. Repertoires were generated with immunoSEQ multiplex PCR, while TCRdb's copy carries only in-frame clones and drops some. The table has under 200,000 clones, roughly 80% seen once. The germline V and J ends were trimmed by 4 bases and 5 bases, with 18 bases remaining between them. Germline loops: CDR1 MNHEY, CDR2 SVGAGI. The CDR3 consists of 16 residues. The chain recombines TRBV6-5 with TRBJ2-4, with D maybe TRBD2 (5 bases). The TCR was taken from a man aged 55 to 69 with acute or convalescent COVID-19. Sequenced material: peripheral blood. In nucleotides, the CDR3 is TGTGCCAGCAGTTCACTGGGAGATGCGGTGGAAAACATTCAGTACTTC. This gives the protein CASSSLGDAVENIQYF.